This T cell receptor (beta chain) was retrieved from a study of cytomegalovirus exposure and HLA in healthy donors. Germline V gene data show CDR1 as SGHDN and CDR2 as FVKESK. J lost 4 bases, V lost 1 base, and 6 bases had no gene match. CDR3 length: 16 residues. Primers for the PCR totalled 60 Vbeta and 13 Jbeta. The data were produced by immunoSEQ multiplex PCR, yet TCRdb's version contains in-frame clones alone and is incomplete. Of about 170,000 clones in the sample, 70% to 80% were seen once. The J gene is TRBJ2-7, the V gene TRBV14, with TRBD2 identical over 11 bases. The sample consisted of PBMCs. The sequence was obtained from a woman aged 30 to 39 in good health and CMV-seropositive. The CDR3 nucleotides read TGTGCCAGCAGCCAAGCCTGGCCTAGCGGGAGGTACGAGCAGTACTTC. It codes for CASSQAWPSGRYEQYF.